Below are 10 T cell receptor beta chains sequenced from a single sample in a study of shared clonotypes between healthy human individuals. The data were produced by immunoSEQ multiplex PCR, yet TCRdb's version contains in-frame clones alone and is incomplete. The table has some 200,000 clones, 65% to 70% seen once. Sequencing was done on a sample of memory CD4+ T cells sorted from blood. Subset in this sample: CD45RA-negative fraction. Receptors originate from a man aged 30-40 years in good health.

The chain is built from TRBV29-1 and TRBJ1-4; D is undetermined. The CDR3 is made up of 12 amino acids. Germline loops: CDR1 SQVTM, CDR2 ANQGSEA. V was cut by 5 bases and J by 0 bases, with 4 bases left in between. CDR3 nucleotides: TGCAGCGTTCAAGCAACTAATGAAAAACTGTTTTTT. Amino acids: CSVQATNEKLFF. The full variable domain, rest sourced from reference TRBV29-1 and TRBJ1-4, is SAVISQKPSRDICQRGTSLTIQCQVDSQVTMMFWYRQQPGQSLTLIATANQGSEATYESGFVIDKFPISRPNLTFSTLTVSNMSPEDSSIYLCSVQATNEKLFFGSGTQLSVL.

V gene TRBV14 combines with J gene TRBJ2-6; D is undetermined. V lost 0 bases, J lost 0 bases, and 12 bases lay in between. Germline V gene data show CDR1 as SGHDN and CDR2 as FVKESK. CDR3 size: 18 residues. CDR3 residues: CASSQDLIGFSGANVLTF. The CDR3 region has the DNA TGTGCCAGCAGCCAAGATTTAATTGGGTTCTCTGGGGCCAACGTCCTGACTTTC.

This rearrangement joins TRBV28 to TRBJ2-1; D perhaps matches TRBD2 (6 bases). The germline CDR1 and CDR2 sequences are MDHEN and SYDVKM. Trimming removed 10 bases from V and 9 bases from J, with 19 bases in between. CDR3 length: 13 amino acids. The CDR3 DNA follows: TGTGCCATCCAGGAGGGAGGCCCCCGTGAGCAGTTCTTC. Its translation is CAIQEGGPREQFF.

This chain joins TRBV5-1 and TRBJ2-3; 9 bases map to TRBD1. This CDR3 is 15 amino acids long. The germline CDR1 and CDR2 sequences are SGHRS and YFSETQ. The junction had 5 bases not matched to a gene; V was cut back by 0 bases and J by 6 bases. CDR3 coding DNA: TGCGCCAGCAGCTTGGCGGGACAGGGTTTGGATACGCAGTATTTT. It codes for CASSLAGQGLDTQYF. The entire variable domain, with the rest obtained from reference TRBV5-1 and TRBJ2-3, is as follows: KAGVTQTPRYLIKTRGQQVTLSCSPISGHRSVSWYQQTPGQGLQFLFEYFSETQRNKGNFPGRFSGRQFSNSRSEMNVSTLELGDSALYLCASSLAGQGLDTQYFGPGTRLTVL.

The chain combines TRBV11-2 with TRBJ2-4; 8 bases agree with TRBD1. The CDR3 spans 15 residues. V lost 5 bases, J lost 7 bases, and 10 bases stayed unmatched. Per germline, CDR1 SGHAT and CDR2 FQNNGV. CDR3 residues: CASSPRQGPGNIQYF. The CDR3 nucleotides read TGTGCCAGCAGCCCCCGACAGGGGCCGGGGAACATTCAGTACTTC. The variable domain in full, completed from reference TRBV11-2 and TRBJ2-4, reads EAGVAQSPRYKIIEKRQSVAFWCNPISGHATLYWYQQILGQGPKLLIQFQNNGVVDDSQLPKDRFSAERLKGVDSTLKIQPAKLEDSAVYLCASSPRQGPGNIQYFGAGTRLSVL.

The chain uses TRBV21-1 and TRBJ2-6; the D call of TRBD1 is as the table states it, not checked on the DNA. TRBV21-1 is labeled a pseudogene. The CDR3 has 19 amino acids. CDR3: CASSKRDSTVSSGANVLTF. CDR3 bases: TGTGCCAGCAGCAAAAGGGACAGCACGGTGAGTTCTGGGGCCAACGTCCTGACTTTC.

The chain links TRBV25-1 to TRBJ2-3, with TRBD2 matching 12 bases. Germline V gene lookup returns CDR1 MGHDK and CDR2 SYGVNS. The CDR3 runs 16 residues. Trimming cost V 5 bases and J 2 bases; bases outside gene matches: 5. The CDR3 is CASSPRTSGITDTQYF. The CDR3 coding sequence is TGTGCCAGCAGTCCCCGGACTAGCGGGATCACAGATACGCAGTATTTT. The entire variable domain, with the rest obtained from reference TRBV25-1 and TRBJ2-3, is as follows: EADIYQTPRYLVIGTGKKITLECSQTMGHDKMYWYQQDPGMELHLIHYSYGVNSTEKGDLSSESTVSRIRTEHFPLTLESARPSHTSQYLCASSPRTSGITDTQYFGPGTRLTVL.

The chain couples TRBV25-1 to TRBJ1-1, with D perhaps TRBD1 (6 bases). V lost 3 bases and J 11 bases, leaving 10 bases between the germline ends. The CDR3 has 11 amino acids. The germline gives CDR1 MGHDK, CDR2 SYGVNS. The CDR3 loop reads CASSEGAEAFF. The CDR3 DNA follows: TGTGCCAGCAGTGAGGGGGCAGAGGCTTTCTTT.

The J gene is TRBJ2-3, the V gene TRBV6-1; D is undetermined. CDR3 size: 14 residues. Germline loops: CDR1 MNHNS, CDR2 SASEGT. V shed 6 bases and J shed 2 bases, with 12 bases lying between them. CDR3 region: CASRPSQNTDTQYF. The CDR3 coding sequence is TGTGCCAGCAGGCCCTCACAGAACACAGATACGCAGTATTTT.

J is TRBJ2-3 and V is TRBV7-2; 7 nucleotides agree with TRBD2. Germline CDR1 and CDR2: SGHTA and FQGNSA. J gave up 0 bases and V 5 bases, and 5 bases lay outside the gene matches. The CDR3 loop spans 15 amino acids. The CDR3 region has the DNA TGTGCCAGCAGCCTACAGCGGGGCAGCACAGATACGCAGTATTTT. Translated, it gives CASSLQRGSTDTQYF.